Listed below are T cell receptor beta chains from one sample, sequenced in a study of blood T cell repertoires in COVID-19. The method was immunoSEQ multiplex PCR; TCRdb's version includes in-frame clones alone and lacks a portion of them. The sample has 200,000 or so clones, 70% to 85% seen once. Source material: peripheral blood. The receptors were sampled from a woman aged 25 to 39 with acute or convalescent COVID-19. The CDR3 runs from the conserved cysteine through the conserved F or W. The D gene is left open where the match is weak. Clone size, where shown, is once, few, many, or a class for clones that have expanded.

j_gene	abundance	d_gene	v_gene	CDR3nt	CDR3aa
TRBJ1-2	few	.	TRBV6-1	TGTGCCAGCAGTGAATTTCTTTTGGAGAATGGCTACACCTTC	CASSEFLLENGYTF
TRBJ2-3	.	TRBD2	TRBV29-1	TGCAGCCACTCGGCGGGAGGGCCAGATACGCAGTATTTT	CSHSAGGPDTQYF
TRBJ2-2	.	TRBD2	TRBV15	TGTGCCACCAGCCCCAAAATAGCGGGAGTGTACACCGGGGAGCTGTTTTTT	CATSPKIAGVYTGELFF
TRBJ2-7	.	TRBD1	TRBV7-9	TGTGCCAGCAGCTCCCCCCTACAGGGGGTTCCCGTCGAGCAGTACTTC	CASSSPLQGVPVEQYF
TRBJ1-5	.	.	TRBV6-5	TGTGCCAGTGCCAACTCCTACAATCAGCCCCAGCATTTT	CASANSYNQPQHF
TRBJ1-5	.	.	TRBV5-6	TGTGCCAGCAGCTTGACAGCGGACCTTAGCAATCAGCCCCAGCATTTT	CASSLTADLSNQPQHF
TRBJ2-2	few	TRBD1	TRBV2	TGTGCCAGCCTTCCGGTTGCGCAGGGGGCGCGCACCGGGGAGCTGTTTTTT	CASLPVAQGARTGELFF
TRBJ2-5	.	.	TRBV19	TGTGCCAGTAGTCACGGGTGGGGGGACACCCAGTACTTC	CASSHGWGDTQYF
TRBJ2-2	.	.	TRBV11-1	TGTGCCAGCAGCTTTCCCGGGACTGCGGGTACCGGGGAGCTGTTTTTT	CASSFPGTAGTGELFF
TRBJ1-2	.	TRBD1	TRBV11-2	TGTGCCAGCAGCGCCCGGGACAGGGGAATTGGTGGCTACACCTTC	CASSARDRGIGGYTF
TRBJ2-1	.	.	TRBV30	TGTGCCTGGAGTGTACAGGTTTACAATGAGCAGTTCTTC	CAWSVQVYNEQFF
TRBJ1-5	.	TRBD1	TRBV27	TGTGCCAGCAGTGGACAGGGGGAGCGGCAGCCCCAGCATTTT	CASSGQGERQPQHF
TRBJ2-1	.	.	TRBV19	TGTGCCAGTAGTGCCTCTAGCTCCCACAATGAGCAGTTCTTC	CASSASSSHNEQFF
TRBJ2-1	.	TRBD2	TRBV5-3	TGTGCCAGAAGCCCAATCCCCGGACTAGCGGATGAGCAGTTCTTC	CARSPIPGLADEQFF
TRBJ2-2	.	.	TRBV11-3	TGTGCCAGCAGCTTGAGAAGAACCGGGGAGCTGTTTTTT	CASSLRRTGELFF
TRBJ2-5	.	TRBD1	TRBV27	TGTGCCAGCAGGCGACAGGGTTTAGGGCAAGAGACCCAGTACTTC	CASRRQGLGQETQYF
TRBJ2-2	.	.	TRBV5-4	TGTGCCAGCAGCTTAACTAGGACCGGGGAGCTGTTTTTT	CASSLTRTGELFF
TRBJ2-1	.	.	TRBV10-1	TGCGCCAGCAGTGAGTCAGCGAAGTATGAGCAGTTCTTC	CASSESAKYEQFF
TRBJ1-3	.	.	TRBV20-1	TGCAGTGCTAGGACAGTAAACACCATATATTTT	CSARTVNTIYF
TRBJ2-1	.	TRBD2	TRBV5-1	TGCGCCAGCAGCCCGGGGACTAGCGGTCGGGTAAACATCCACAATGAGCAGTTCTTC	CASSPGTSGRVNIHNEQFF
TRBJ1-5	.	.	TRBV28	TGTGCCAGCAGCGAAGACAGAAAAGTCCAGCATTTT	CASSEDRKVQHF
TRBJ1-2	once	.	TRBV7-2	TGTGCCAGCAGCTTAGGTGATTGGACAGACTATGGCTACACCTTC	CASSLGDWTDYGYTF
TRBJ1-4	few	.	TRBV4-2	TGTGCCAGCAGCCAAGAGTCCAGGGCCCCCGAAAAACTGTTTTTT	CASSQESRAPEKLFF
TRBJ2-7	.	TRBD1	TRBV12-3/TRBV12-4	TGTGCCAGCAGGGACAGGCTCTCCTACGAGCAGTACTTC	CASRDRLSYEQYF
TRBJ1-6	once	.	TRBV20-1	TGCAGTGCTAGTAACCCACAAACGGGGGCCTATAATTCACCCCTCCACTTT	CSASNPQTGAYNSPLHF
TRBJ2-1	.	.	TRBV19	TGTGCCAGTTCTCTCGGCGGTAGCTCCTACAATGAGCAGTTCTTC	CASSLGGSSYNEQFF
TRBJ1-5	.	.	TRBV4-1	TGCGCCAGCAGCCAACGTTATAGCAATCAGCCCCAGCATTTT	CASSQRYSNQPQHF
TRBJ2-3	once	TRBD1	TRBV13	TGTGCCAGCAGCTTACCGGGACAGGGTATGACAGATACGCAGTATTTT	CASSLPGQGMTDTQYF
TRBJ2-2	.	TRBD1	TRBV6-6	TGTGCCAGCGGGCAAACCGGGACAGGGGCCGGGGAGCTGTTTTTT	CASGQTGTGAGELFF
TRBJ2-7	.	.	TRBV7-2	TGTGCCAGCTCTCAGGAACCCAGAAGCTCCTACGAGCAGTACTTC	CASSQEPRSSYEQYF
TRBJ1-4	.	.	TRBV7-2	TGTGCCAGCAGCTTAGCCCCTTCCCCTAATGAAAAACTGTTTTTT	CASSLAPSPNEKLFF
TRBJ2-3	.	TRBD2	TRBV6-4	TGTGCCAGCAGTGAAACGGGAGGGCCAGATACGCAGTATTTT	CASSETGGPDTQYF
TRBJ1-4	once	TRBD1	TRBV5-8	TGTGCCAGCAGCTTCGGACAGGGAGGAACTAATGAAAAACTGTTTTTT	CASSFGQGGTNEKLFF
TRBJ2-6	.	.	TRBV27	TGTGCCAGCAGTTTATGGCAGGAATCTGGGGCCAACGTCCTGACTTTC	CASSLWQESGANVLTF
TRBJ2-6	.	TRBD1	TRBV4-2	TGTGCCAGCAGCCAAGAAAGGGTCGGGACAGGGCGTGCCGGGGCCAACGTCCTGACTTTC	CASSQERVGTGRAGANVLTF
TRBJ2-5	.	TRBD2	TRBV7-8	TGTGCCAGCAGCTTAGTCTCTAGCGGGAGGGCCGTCCAAGAGACCCAGTACTTC	CASSLVSSGRAVQETQYF
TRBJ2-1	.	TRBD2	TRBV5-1	TGCGCCAGCAGCTTTGGCAGGGGTCTAGCGGGAGTCAATGAGCAGTTCTTC	CASSFGRGLAGVNEQFF
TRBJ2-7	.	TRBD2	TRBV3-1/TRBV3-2	TGTGCCAGCAGCCAAGCTCCTAGCGGGAGGGGATTAACCTACGAGCAGTACTTC	CASSQAPSGRGLTYEQYF